The clone carrying this T cell receptor (beta chain) showed up just once. The antigen is unknown. This record comes from a study of cytomegalovirus exposure and HLA in healthy donors. Study details: The 110 or so validation repertoires were produced on the same platform as the 670 or so repertoires of the first cohort. This was reported in a later analysis.

The CDR3 loop spans 15 amino acids. Germline CDR1 MNHEY, CDR2 SVGAGI. The J segment lost 2 bases and the V segment lost 2 bases, leaving 5 bases of the junction unmatched. TCRdb's table, derived via immunoSEQ multiplex PCR, lists solely in-frame clones and lacks some. The table lists about 120,000 clones, approximately 90% of them singletons, with just under 6.5% in the top ten. General study points: For most TCR sequences rarity was the rule, although some public TCRs occurred in many donors. A few chains tied to CMV proved CMV antigen-specific in vitro. Both high specificity and high sensitivity reportedly marked the classifier's diagnosis of cytomegalovirus status.

Sequenced sample: PBMCs. This TCR was recovered from a woman aged 18-30 years in good health and CMV-seropositive. The V call is TRBV6-5, the J call TRBJ1-2, with 7 bases matching TRBD1. The CDR3 DNA reads as TGTGCCAGCAGTTACGGGAACAGGGGAAACTATGGCTACACCTTC. Amino acids: CASSYGNRGNYGYTF.